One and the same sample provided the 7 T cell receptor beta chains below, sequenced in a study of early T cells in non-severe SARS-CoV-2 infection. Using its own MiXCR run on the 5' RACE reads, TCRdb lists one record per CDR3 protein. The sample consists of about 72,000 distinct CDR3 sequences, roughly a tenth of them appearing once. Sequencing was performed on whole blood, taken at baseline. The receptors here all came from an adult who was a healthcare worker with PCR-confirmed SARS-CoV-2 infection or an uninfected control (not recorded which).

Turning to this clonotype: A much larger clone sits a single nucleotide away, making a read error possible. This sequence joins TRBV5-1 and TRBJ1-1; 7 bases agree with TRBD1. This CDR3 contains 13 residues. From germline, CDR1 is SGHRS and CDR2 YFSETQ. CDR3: CANSLAGGTEAFF. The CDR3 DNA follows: TGCGCCAACAGCTTGGCAGGGGGCACTGAAGCTTTCTTT.

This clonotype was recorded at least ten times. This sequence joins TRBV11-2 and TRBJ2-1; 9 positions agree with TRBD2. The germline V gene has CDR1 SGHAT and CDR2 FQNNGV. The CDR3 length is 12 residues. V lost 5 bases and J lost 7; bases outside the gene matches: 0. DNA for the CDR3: TGTGCCAGCAGCCTAGCGGGGAATGAGCAGTTCTTC. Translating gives CASSLAGNEQFF.

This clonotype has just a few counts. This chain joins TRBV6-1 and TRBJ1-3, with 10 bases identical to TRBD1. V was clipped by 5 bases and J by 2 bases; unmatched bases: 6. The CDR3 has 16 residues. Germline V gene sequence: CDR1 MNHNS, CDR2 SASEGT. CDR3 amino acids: CASSLGQGKTGNTIYF. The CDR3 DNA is TGTGCCAGCAGTTTGGGACAGGGGAAGACTGGAAACACCATATATTTT.

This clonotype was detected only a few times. CDR3 nucleotide sequence: TGTGCCTGGAGAAGGGGGTCTGGGGCCAACGTCCTGACTTTC. It yields the protein CAWRRGSGANVLTF. The V and J genes are TRBV30 and TRBJ2-6; TRBD1 might be the D (6 bases). The CDR3 length is 14 residues. V dropped 3 bases and J dropped 1 base, with 7 bases sitting between them. Germline-derived CDR1 and CDR2 are GTSNPN and SVGIG (reference sequence).

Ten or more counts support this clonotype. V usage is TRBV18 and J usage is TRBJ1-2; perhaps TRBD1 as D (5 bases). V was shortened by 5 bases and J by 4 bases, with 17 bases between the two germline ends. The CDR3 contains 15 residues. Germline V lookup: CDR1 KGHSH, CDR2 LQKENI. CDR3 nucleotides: TGTGCCAGCTCAGAAAGTGAGACAGTCCTCTATGGCTACACCTTC. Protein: CASSESETVLYGYTF.

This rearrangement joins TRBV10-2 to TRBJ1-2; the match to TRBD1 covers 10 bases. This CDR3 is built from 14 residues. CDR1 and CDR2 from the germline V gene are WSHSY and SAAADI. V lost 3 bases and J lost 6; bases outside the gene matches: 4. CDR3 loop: CASSERDRGDGYTF. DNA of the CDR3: TGCGCCAGCAGTGAAAGGGACAGGGGAGATGGCTACACCTTC.

CDR3: CASSPRVTGELFF. The DNA for the CDR3 is TGTGCCAGCAGCCCCCGAGTCACCGGGGAGCTGTTTTTT. The rearrangement links TRBV4-2 to TRBJ2-2; D call uncertain. Germline-derived CDR1 and CDR2 are LGHNA and YNFKEQ. This CDR3 spans 13 amino acids. Trimming removed 4 bases from V and 4 bases from J, with 7 bases in between.